This entry lists 7 T cell receptor beta chains sequenced from one sample in a study of identical twins. TCRdb called the 5' RACE reads again in MiXCR, with one record for every CDR3 protein. The sample records under 300,000 distinct CDR3 sequences, 11% to 15% being singletons. Material: memory (CD45RO+) T cells sorted from blood. The receptor set was obtained from a woman aged 18 to 35 in good health.

This chain connects TRBV20-1 to TRBJ1-2, with 7 bases lining up with TRBD1. In germline, CDR1 is DFQATT, CDR2 SNEGSKA (reference sequence). This CDR3 has 12 amino acids. Trimming at V came to 3 bases and at J to 4 bases, leaving 2 bases not matched to a gene. CDR3 protein: CSASGTAYGYTF. The CDR3 DNA follows: TGCAGTGCTAGCGGGACAGCCTATGGCTACACCTTC.

The V call is TRBV29-1, the J call TRBJ1-2; TRBD1 agrees at 7 bases. CDR1 SQVTM and CDR2 ANQGSEA come from the germline V gene. This CDR3 is 10 amino acids long. Trimming removed 7 bases from V and 6 bases from J; junction bases left unmatched: 2. DNA of the CDR3: TGCAGCGCCGGGACAGATGGCTACACCTTC. As protein: CSAGTDGYTF.

This chain joins TRBV6-5 and TRBJ2-7; 9 bases line up with TRBD1. The CDR3 loop spans 15 amino acids. Germline CDR1 MNHEY, CDR2 SVGAGI. V gave up 0 bases and J gave up 3 bases; unmatched junction bases: 3. The CDR3 DNA reads TGTGCCAGCAGTTACTCGGGGACAGGGCGCTACGAGCAGTACTTC. Its protein product is CASSYSGTGRYEQYF.

This chain joins TRBV20-1 and TRBJ1-1; TRBD1 is a possible D gene (5 bases). Germline CDR1 DFQATT, CDR2 SNEGSKA (reference sequence). V lost 3 bases and J lost 0, with 5 bases in between. This CDR3 region has 12 residues. The DNA of the CDR3 is TGCAGTGCTAGGGGGCTGAACACTGAAGCTTTCTTT. Protein sequence: CSARGLNTEAFF.

This clonotype was counted at least ten times. The J gene is TRBJ2-7, the V gene TRBV5-1, with a tentative D call TRBD1 (6 bases). The CDR3 loop spans 15 amino acids. The germline gives CDR1 SGHRS, CDR2 YFSETQ. V gave up 5 bases and J gave up 4 bases, with 19 bases separating them. The CDR3: CASSLNPDSPYEQYF. The CDR3 DNA reads as TGCGCCAGCAGTCTAAACCCGGACAGTCCTTACGAGCAGTACTTC.

The chain uses TRBV7-6 and TRBJ2-5; D may be TRBD1 (6 bases). Trimming shortened V by 5 bases and J by 2 bases, and 15 bases separated the two germline ends. The germline V gene has CDR1 SGHVS and CDR2 FNYEAQ. This CDR3 has 15 residues. The CDR3 region is CASSRWTDRQETQYF. CDR3 bases: TGTGCCAGCAGCCGATGGACAGACCGACAAGAGACCCAGTACTTC.

The chain has TRBV20-1 and TRBJ2-1; 8 nucleotides agree with TRBD2. Germline trimming cut 5 bases from V and 3 bases from J; bases unmatched to any gene: 9. CDR3 length: 15 residues. Germline lookup yields CDR1 DFQATT and CDR2 SNEGSKA (reference sequence). CDR3: CSARRAGEVYNEQFF. For the CDR3, the DNA is TGCAGTGCTCGGCGAGCGGGGGAGGTCTACAATGAGCAGTTCTTC.